Here is one TCR beta chain with its context. The V and J ends lost 3 bases and 0 bases, in that order; junction bases with no gene match: 10. Germline lookup yields CDR1 LNHDA and CDR2 SQIVND (reference sequence). The CDR3 consists of 20 residues. In the authors' methods: Using reference gene primer amplification, nucleated cell counts were estimated. Clones were read by immunoSEQ multiplex PCR, and TCRdb kept only the in-frame ones, dropping some. Clone size and the V and J calls come from that table; the DNA yielded D and trimming. The sample contains 150,000 or so clones, 60% to 85% of which appear only once. The entry originates in a study of blood T cell repertoires in COVID-19. Across the study: COVID-19 samples collected from the United States, Italy and Spain covered acute and convalescent phases. The cDNA or gDNA used as material had been derived from T cells, B-cell-depleted T cells, or PBMCs.

The origin of this receptor is an elderly man with acute or convalescent COVID-19. The sample consisted of peripheral blood. V gene TRBV19 combines with J gene TRBJ2-1; 14 bases align to TRBD2. CDR3 nucleotides: TGTGCCAGTAGTATCGAGGGACTAGCGGGGGCCCTGAGCTCCTACAATGAGCAGTTCTTC. Its protein product is CASSIEGLAGALSSYNEQFF.